The 14 T cell receptor beta chains below were found in one sample sequenced in a study of cytomegalovirus exposure and HLA in healthy donors. Researchers ran the PCR with 60 Vbeta and 13 Jbeta primers. Method: immunoSEQ multiplex PCR; TCRdb's copy keeps in-frame clones and lacks some. The sample records some 120,000 clones, 80% to 85% being singletons. The sequencing sample was made of PBMCs. Receptors originate from a woman aged 40 to 50 in good health and CMV-seronegative.

This clone has just a few counts. The rearrangement joins TRBV30 to TRBJ1-1; TRBD1 agrees at 11 bases. Germline V gene lookup returns CDR1 GTSNPN and CDR2 SVGIG (reference sequence). The CDR3 runs to 14 residues. Trimming removed 4 bases from V and 4 bases from J; junction bases left unmatched: 5. The CDR3 bases are TGTGCCTGGAATTTCGGGACAGGGGGCACTGAAGCTTTCTTT. Translating gives CAWNFGTGGTEAFF. Full variable domain (rest looked up from reference TRBV30 and TRBJ1-1): SQTIHQWPATLVQPVGSPLSLECTVEGTSNPNLYWYRQAAGRGLQLLFYSVGIGQISSEVPQNLSASRPQDRQFILSSKKLLLSDSGFYLCAWNFGTGGTEAFFGQGTRLTVV.

V is TRBV5-1 and J is TRBJ1-2, with D possibly TRBD1 on 5 matching bases. Germline V gene sequence: CDR1 SGHRS, CDR2 YFSETQ. The ends were cut back, 4 bases at V and 2 bases at J, with 18 bases in the middle. The CDR3 extends over 16 amino acids. The CDR3 nucleotides are TGCGCCAGCAGCCCGACCATAGACAGCCTAAACTATGGCTACACCTTC. It specifies CASSPTIDSLNYGYTF.

The chain has TRBV19 and TRBJ2-3, with 7 positions matching TRBD1. The CDR3 spans 14 residues. Germline V lookup: CDR1 LNHDA, CDR2 SQIVND (reference sequence). The V and J ends lost 4 bases and 3 bases, in that order; junction bases with no gene match: 4. The CDR3 here is CASSRRGQTDTQYF. As DNA, the CDR3 is TGTGCCAGTAGTAGAAGGGGGCAAACAGATACGCAGTATTTT.

This rearrangement joins TRBV28 to TRBJ2-1, with 8 bases that match TRBD2. Germline CDR1 reads MDHEN; CDR2 reads SYDVKM. The CDR3 consists of 14 residues. V trimming: 3 bases; J trimming: 9 bases; junction bases outside the gene matches: 7. The CDR3 DNA reads TGTGCCAGCAGTTTGGGGACTAGTAATGGTGAGCAGTTCTTC. It is translated as CASSLGTSNGEQFF. Combining the CDR3 with reference TRBV28 and TRBJ2-1 gives the whole variable domain DVKVTQSSRYLVKRTGEKVFLECVQDMDHENMFWYRQDPGLGLRLIYFSYDVKMKEKGDIPEGYSVSREKKERFSLILESASTNQTSMYLCASSLGTSNGEQFFGPGTRLTVL.

The chain is built from TRBV18 and TRBJ1-3; no clear D gene. Per germline, CDR1 KGHSH and CDR2 LQKENI. With 5 bases removed from V and 0 bases from J, the gap between germline ends came to 5 bases. This CDR3 has 13 residues. The CDR3 is CASSTNSGNTIYF. CDR3 sequence (DNA): TGTGCCAGCTCAACTAACTCTGGAAACACCATATATTTT.

This clone was counted between two and nine times. This chain connects TRBV18 to TRBJ2-1; D may be TRBD2 (6 bases). This CDR3 is 15 amino acids long. Germline CDR1 is KGHSH and CDR2 is LQKENI. V lost 5 bases, J lost 3 bases, and 14 bases lay in between. This chain's CDR3 is CASSATQDYYNEQFF. The DNA of the CDR3 is TGTGCCAGCTCAGCAACCCAGGACTACTACAATGAGCAGTTCTTC.

V gene TRBV5-1 combines with J gene TRBJ2-3; TRBD2 agrees at 11 bases. V shed 4 bases, J shed 0 bases, and the junction held 7 bases outside the gene matches. Germline V gene sequence: CDR1 SGHRS, CDR2 YFSETQ. This CDR3 comprises 17 residues. The CDR3, as DNA: TGCGCCAGCAGCGGAAGACTAGCGGGGAGAAGCACAGATACGCAGTATTTT. It translates to CASSGRLAGRSTDTQYF. Complete variable domain (other parts from reference TRBV5-1 and TRBJ2-3): KAGVTQTPRYLIKTRGQQVTLSCSPISGHRSVSWYQQTPGQGLQFLFEYFSETQRNKGNFPGRFSGRQFSNSRSEMNVSTLELGDSALYLCASSGRLAGRSTDTQYFGPGTRLTVL.

The V gene is TRBV19, the J gene TRBJ2-2; 7 nucleotides match TRBD1. The ends lost 6 bases at V and 2 bases at J; junction bases unmatched: 12. This CDR3 comprises 17 residues. Germline loops: CDR1 LNHDA, CDR2 SQIVND (reference sequence). The CDR3 DNA reads TGTGCCAGTAGGAATAACAGGGGACCGGGCAACACCGGGGAGCTGTTTTTT. Its protein product is CASRNNRGPGNTGELFF.

This clone came up once. The rearrangement joins TRBV11-1 to TRBJ2-7; no firm D call. This CDR3 spans 14 amino acids. V was shortened by 2 bases and J by 4 bases, with 12 bases between the two germline ends. Germline V lookup: CDR1 SGHAT, CDR2 FQDESV (reference sequence). The DNA for the CDR3 is TGTGCCAGCAGCTTAAGTGAGACACTTTACGAGCAGTACTTC. It is translated as CASSLSETLYEQYF.

The chain combines TRBV15 with TRBJ1-4, with unresolved D. Trimming cost V 3 bases and J 7 bases, with 12 bases left between them. Per germline, CDR1 LNHNV and CDR2 YYDKDF (reference sequence). The CDR3 sequence is 14 residues long. CDR3: CATSSRSSTEKLFF. The CDR3 DNA follows: TGTGCCACCAGCAGCAGGTCCTCTACTGAAAAACTGTTTTTT.

The V gene is TRBV9, the J gene TRBJ2-7, with TRBD1 identical over 10 bases. There are 15 residues in the CDR3. CDR1 and CDR2 from the germline V gene are SGDLS and YYNGEE. The J segment lost 7 bases and the V segment lost 4 bases, leaving 11 bases of the junction unmatched. The CDR3 loop reads CASSPGSDRGQEQYF. In DNA form, the CDR3 reads TGTGCCAGCAGCCCCGGGAGTGACAGGGGGCAAGAGCAGTACTTC.

This rearrangement joins TRBV5-4 to TRBJ2-2; D is unclear. V shed 4 bases and J shed 4 bases, with 2 bases lying between them. CDR3 length: 11 amino acids. CDR1 and CDR2 from the germline V gene are SGHNT and YYREEE (reference sequence). CDR3 loop: CASSRTGELFF. The CDR3 nucleotides are TGTGCCAGCAGCCGCACCGGGGAGCTGTTTTTT.

V usage is TRBV28 and J usage is TRBJ1-2; possible D gene TRBD1, 5 bases. The CDR3 loop spans 15 amino acids. CDR1 and CDR2 from the germline V gene are MDHEN and SYDVKM. Trimming left V 4 bases short and J 4 bases short, with 16 bases between. This CDR3 reads CASSSLGQGFYGYTF. CDR3 coding DNA: TGTGCCAGCAGTTCCCTGGGCCAGGGCTTCTATGGCTACACCTTC.

This clone was recorded a few times. The V call is TRBV2, the J call TRBJ2-2; weak D call: TRBD1 (5 bases). The V gene lost 4 bases and the J gene lost 4 bases, with 7 bases spanning the gap. The CDR3 runs to 13 residues. Germline V lookup: CDR1 SNHLY, CDR2 FYNNEI. The CDR3 bases are TGTGCCAGCAGTGTAGGGGCCACCGGGGAGCTGTTTTTT. Residues: CASSVGATGELFF.